This paragraph reports one T cell receptor (beta chain). Which antigen it targets is not known. No base quality information exists; no much larger clone differs at one position. Spanning cysteine to phenylalanine, the CDR3 consists of 15 amino acids. Solely the CDR3 DNA is kept, with 45 bases framed from the first base. According to the germline V gene, CDR1 reads KGHSH and CDR2 reads LQKENI. V drops 0 bases and J drops 2 bases, leaving 11 bases in between. The data derive from a study of CD8+ T cells in alopecia areata (dated by TCRdb to the late 2010s). With regard to the full study: The treated patients, all with moderate-to-severe alopecia areata, were enrolled in an open-label pilot trial of oral tofacitinib given at 5 to 10 mg twice daily. Tofacitinib was given for 6 to 18 months, followed by 6 months of follow-up off drug to assess delayed response and recurrence. In both human patients and the C3H/HeJ mouse model, the study applied high-throughput TCRbeta sequencing to look at T cell clonal expansion in alopecia areata. Scalp tissue and sorted CD4+ and CD8+ peripheral blood T cells from patchy and totalis/universalis alopecia areata patients and from healthy controls were covered by human TCRbeta sequencing. Biopsies were taken from tofacitinib-treated patients at baseline and at 4 and 24 weeks of treatment, and a later scalp biopsy was taken in several of the tofacitinib-treated patients. Scalp clonality was compared among normal scalp (n=4), patchy alopecia areata scalp (n=8), and alopecia totalis/universalis scalp (n=8). The RNA source kit depended on sample type: the PAXgene miRNA kit for fixed scalp, the miRNeasy kit for PBMCs, and the RNeasy kit for mouse skin. TCRbeta CDR3 regions were amplified by immunoSEQ multiplex PCR with 35 Vbeta forward and 13 Jbeta reverse primers. The study at large found these results: Compared with normal scalp, lesional scalp had higher clonality and more expanded CD8+ clones, particularly in alopecia totalis/universalis, a pattern that suggests antigenic drive. TCR sequences shared between patients were less clear than in mice, possibly partly because of HLA diversity in the patient population. Resident alphabeta T cells in normal human skin are also sequenced, complicating scalp TCR repertoire analysis, unlike mouse skin dominated by gammadelta T cells.

Library method: the immunoSEQ multiplex PCR assay. To provide template for TCR sequencing, every sample had RNA extracted and reverse transcribed into cDNA. SuperScript III was used to make first-strand cDNA, primed with a 2:1 mix of oligo-dT and random hexamers. A synthetic immune receptor repertoire was used to gauge amplification bias, and whatever bias remained was removed computationally. As for the authors' bioinformatics: After raw reads were preprocessed to remove errors, the CDR3 was defined following IMGT conventions as running from the conserved cysteine to phenylalanine. To get clonality, Shannon entropy was normalized by log2 of the number of productive unique TCRs and the result was subtracted from 1. Whether scalp clones were CD4 or CD8 was inferred by matching scalp TCRbeta sequences against CD4 and CD8 repertoires sorted from blood. TCRdb provides this immuneACCESS table in a form limited to in-frame rearrangements. Some clones are lacking; in checked studies, under half of them reflect an unresolved V gene, and why the rest are absent is not known. V and J calls and clone size are those listed in that table; D and trimming were worked out from the DNA. The sample includes 140,000 to 150,000 clones, with 75% to 90% observed a single time. Clones ranked in the top ten supply about 15% of the sample.

Sample time point, as interpreted from the label and publication: baseline before oral tofacitinib. From alopecia areata patients, peripheral blood was collected along with lesional scalp punch biopsies. After PBMCs were isolated by density centrifugation and stained for CD3, CD4 and CD8, a FACSAria was used to sort CD4+ and CD8+ T cells. The TCR comes from a human donor with alopecia areata. This chain joins TRBV18 to TRBJ2-7; the D gene is possibly TRBD1 or TRBD2, with 5 bases matching each. Sequencing used CD8+ T cells sorted from blood, obtained at week 0. The CDR3 corresponds to CASSPPGTPPYEQYF. The nucleotide sequence reads TGTGCCAGCTCACCACCGGGGACCCCGCCCTACGAGCAGTACTTC.